The T cell receptor beta chain under discussion was sequenced for a study of T cell repertoires in cytomegalovirus infection. Overall study context: In the study, CMV epitopes included recently identified HLA-C-restricted and well-studied HLA-B-restricted ones. Indications came from public TCR beta signatures; they pointed to CMV infection and to a matching HLA type. Overall study results and limits: The cumulative frequency of public TCR beta families distinguished individuals who carried CMV together with the relevant HLA. Predominance within the ex vivo response was attributable to HLA-C-restricted CMV-specific TCR beta clonotypes.

Using its own MiXCR run on the reads, TCRdb lists one record per CDR3 protein. The sample contains a few hundred thousand distinct CDR3 sequences, roughly 43% of which appear only once. Comments on this clonotype: What it binds is unknown.

Germline V lookup: CDR1 SGHNT, CDR2 YYREEE (reference sequence). The CDR3 contains 17 residues. With 4 bases clipped from V and 5 bases from J, the junction kept 16 bases outside the gene matches. The rearrangement joins TRBV5-4 to TRBJ2-5; 8 bases agree with TRBD2. The receptor was isolated from a human donor in good health (CMV status not recorded). Some clones in this sample may be carry-over from other donors' samples. Specimen: cultured PBMCs, collected from culture after CMV antigen stimulation. The CDR3 reads CASSPTSAGRAGETQYF. The CDR3 nucleotides read TGTGCCAGCAGCCCAACCTCTGCCGGGAGGGCCGGTGAGACCCAGTACTTC.